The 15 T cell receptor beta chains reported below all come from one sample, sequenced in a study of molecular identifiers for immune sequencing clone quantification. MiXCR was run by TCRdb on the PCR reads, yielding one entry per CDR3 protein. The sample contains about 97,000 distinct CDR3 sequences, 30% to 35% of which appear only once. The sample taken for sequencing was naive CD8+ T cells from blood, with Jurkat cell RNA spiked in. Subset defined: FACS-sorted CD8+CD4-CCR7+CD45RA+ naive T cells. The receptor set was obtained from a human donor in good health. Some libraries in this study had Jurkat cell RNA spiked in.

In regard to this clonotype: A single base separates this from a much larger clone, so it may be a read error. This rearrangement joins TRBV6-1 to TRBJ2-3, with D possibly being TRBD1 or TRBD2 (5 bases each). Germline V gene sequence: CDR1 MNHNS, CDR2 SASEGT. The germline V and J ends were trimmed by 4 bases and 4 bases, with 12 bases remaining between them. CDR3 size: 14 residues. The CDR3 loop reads CASSGGPGSDTQYF. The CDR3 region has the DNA TGTGCCAGCAGTGGAGGGCCAGGGTCAGATACGCAGTATTTT.

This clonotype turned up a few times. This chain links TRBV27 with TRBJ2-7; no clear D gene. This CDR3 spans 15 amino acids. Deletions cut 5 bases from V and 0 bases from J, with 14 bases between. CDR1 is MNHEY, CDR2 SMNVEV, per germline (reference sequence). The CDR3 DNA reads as TGTGCCAGCAGTCTCCGTGGAGTGAGCTCCTACGAGCAGTACTTC. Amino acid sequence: CASSLRGVSSYEQYF.

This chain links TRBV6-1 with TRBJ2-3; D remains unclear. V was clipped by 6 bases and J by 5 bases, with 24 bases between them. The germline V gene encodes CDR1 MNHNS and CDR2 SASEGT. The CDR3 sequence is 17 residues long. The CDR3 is CASRRSYPVGHKDTQYF. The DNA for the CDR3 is TGTGCCAGCAGACGGTCTTACCCGGTCGGTCATAAAGATACGCAGTATTTT.

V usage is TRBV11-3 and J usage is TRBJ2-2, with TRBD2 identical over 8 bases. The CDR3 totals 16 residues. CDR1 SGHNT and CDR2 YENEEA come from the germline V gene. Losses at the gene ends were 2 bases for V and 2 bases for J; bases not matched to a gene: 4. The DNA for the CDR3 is TGTGCCAGCAGCTTACGGGGGGGCGAAAACACCGGGGAGCTGTTTTTT. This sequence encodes CASSLRGGENTGELFF.

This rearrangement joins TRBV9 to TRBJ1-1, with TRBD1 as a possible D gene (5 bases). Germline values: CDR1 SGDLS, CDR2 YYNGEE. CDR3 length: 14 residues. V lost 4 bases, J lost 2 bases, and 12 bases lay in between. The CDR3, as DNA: TGTGCCAGCAGCCCCCGGACACCAAACACTGAAGCTTTCTTT. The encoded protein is CASSPRTPNTEAFF.

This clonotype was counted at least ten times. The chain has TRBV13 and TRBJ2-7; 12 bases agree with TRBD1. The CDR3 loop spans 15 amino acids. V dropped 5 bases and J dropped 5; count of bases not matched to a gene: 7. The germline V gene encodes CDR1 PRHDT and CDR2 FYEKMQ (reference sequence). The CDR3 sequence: CASSRMGQGADEQYF. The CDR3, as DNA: TGTGCCAGCAGCCGAATGGGACAGGGGGCTGACGAGCAGTACTTC.

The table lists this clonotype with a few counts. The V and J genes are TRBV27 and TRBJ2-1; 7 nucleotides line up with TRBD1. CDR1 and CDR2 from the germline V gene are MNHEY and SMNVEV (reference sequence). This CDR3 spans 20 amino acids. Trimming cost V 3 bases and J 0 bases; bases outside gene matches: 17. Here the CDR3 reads CASSLWPGQLKESSYNEQFF. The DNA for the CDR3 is TGTGCCAGCAGTTTGTGGCCGGGACAGCTAAAAGAAAGCTCCTACAATGAGCAGTTCTTC.

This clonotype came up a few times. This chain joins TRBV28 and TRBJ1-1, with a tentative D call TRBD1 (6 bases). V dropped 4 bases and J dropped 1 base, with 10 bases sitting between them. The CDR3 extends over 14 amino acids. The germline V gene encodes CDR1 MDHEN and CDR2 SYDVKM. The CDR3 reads CASSSGQSNTEAFF. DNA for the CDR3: TGTGCCAGCAGTTCAGGACAGTCGAACACTGAAGCTTTCTTT.

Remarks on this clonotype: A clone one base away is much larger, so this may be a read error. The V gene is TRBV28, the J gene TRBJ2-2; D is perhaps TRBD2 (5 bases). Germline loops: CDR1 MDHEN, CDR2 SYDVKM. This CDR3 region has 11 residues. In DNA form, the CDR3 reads TGTGCCAGCAGTTCTCTCGGGGAGCTGATTTTT. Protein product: CASSSLGELIF.

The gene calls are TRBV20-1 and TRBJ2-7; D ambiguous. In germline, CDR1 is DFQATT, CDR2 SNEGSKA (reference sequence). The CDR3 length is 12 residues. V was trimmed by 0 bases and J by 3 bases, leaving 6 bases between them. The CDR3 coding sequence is TGCAGTGCTAGAGAAGGGATCTACGAGCAGTACTTC. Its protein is CSAREGIYEQYF.

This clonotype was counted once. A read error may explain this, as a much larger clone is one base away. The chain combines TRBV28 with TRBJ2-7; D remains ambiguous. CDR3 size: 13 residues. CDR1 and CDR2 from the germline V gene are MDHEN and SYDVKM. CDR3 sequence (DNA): TGTGCCAGCAGTCCCGGGCCAACCTACGAGCAGCACTTC. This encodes CASSPGPTYEQHF. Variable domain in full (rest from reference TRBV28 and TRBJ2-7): DVKVTQSSRYLVKRTGEKVFLECVQDMDHENMFWYRQDPGLGLRLIYFSYDVKMKEKGDIPEGYSVSREKKERFSLILESASTNQTSMYLCASSPGPTYEQHFGPGTRLTVT.

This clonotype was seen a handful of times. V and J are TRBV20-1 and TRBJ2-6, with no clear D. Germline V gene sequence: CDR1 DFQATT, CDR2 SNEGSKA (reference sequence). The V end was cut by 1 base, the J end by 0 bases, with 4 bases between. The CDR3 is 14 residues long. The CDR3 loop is CSARASSGANVLTF. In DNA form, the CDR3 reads TGCAGTGCTAGAGCGTCCTCTGGGGCCAACGTCCTGACTTTC.

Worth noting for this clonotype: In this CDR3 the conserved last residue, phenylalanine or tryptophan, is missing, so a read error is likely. CDR3 in amino acids: CASGWGSGANVLTC. Written as DNA, the CDR3 is TGTGCCAGCGGTTGGGGGTCTGGGGCCAACGTCCTGACTTGC. The V gene is TRBV27, the J gene TRBJ2-6; the D call may be TRBD1 or TRBD2 (5 bases each). CDR3 length: 14 amino acids. Germline values: CDR1 MNHEY, CDR2 SMNVEV (reference sequence). Trimming removed 8 bases at V and 1 base at J, with 9 bases between.

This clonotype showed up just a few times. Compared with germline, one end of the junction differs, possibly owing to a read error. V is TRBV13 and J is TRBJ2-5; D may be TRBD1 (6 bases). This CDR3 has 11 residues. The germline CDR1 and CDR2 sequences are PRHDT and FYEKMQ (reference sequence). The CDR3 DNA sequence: TGTGCCGGCAGCTTACAGGGAACCCAGTACTTC. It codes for CAGSLQGTQYF.

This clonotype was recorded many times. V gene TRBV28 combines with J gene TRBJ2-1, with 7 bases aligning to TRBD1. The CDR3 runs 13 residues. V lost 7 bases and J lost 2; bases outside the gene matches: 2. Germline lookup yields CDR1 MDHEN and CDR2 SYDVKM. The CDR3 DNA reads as TGTGCCAGCATCCAGGGGGCCTACAATGAGCAGTTCTTC. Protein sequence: CASIQGAYNEQFF.